This TCR beta chain was identified during a study of identical twins (TCRdb year 2016). Concerning the study at large: To test whether fetal clonotypes persist, this study deep-sequenced TCR alpha and beta repertoires from monozygotic twins, from unrelated adults of various ages, and from cord blood. To rule out contamination, the twin experiments were replicated at different times with different library preparation protocols.

Study-wide conclusions, independent of this receptor: In beta out-of-frame sequences, excess twin sharing was weaker, because having fewer shared sequences lowered the signal-to-noise ratio. Compared with coincidental sharing between unrelated individuals, out-of-frame TCR alpha sequences shared between twins had an excess of sequences with low generation probability. In monozygotic twins, recombination models systematically underestimated out-of-frame TCR alpha sharing, but the models matched the sharing seen between unrelated individuals. Conclusions relied on cross-sectional statistical analysis, since the same donors could not be followed over many years. Abundant cord blood beta clonotypes carried fewer insertions; young adult naive repertoires showed a weaker similar trend, while memory repertoires showed none. Invariant T cells such as MAIT and iNKT could partly confound zero-insertion analyses, although diverse VJ usage argued against such confounding for most clonotypes.

The library was generated by 5' RACE. Sequencing was performed on an Illumina HiSeq 2000. A universal primer binding site was introduced by template switching, and a unique molecular identifier was present in the final cDNA, enabling accurate counting of TCR cDNA molecules. Specific primers in the conserved constant-segment region were used to synthesize first-strand cDNA for the TCR alpha and beta chains. To control for contamination, each cDNA library was double barcoded with a SMART-Mk sample barcode plus Illumina barcodes. Two successive PCR steps introduced TruSeq adapter sequences along with Illumina sample barcodes. Sequencing of the TCR alpha and beta cDNA libraries was done on the Illumina HiSeq platform using custom primers. On the authors' methods: Raw reads were processed with MiGEC to extract unique molecular identifiers, and MiXCR was used to determine CDR3 positions. Recombination models were inferred per individual with the repgenHMM and IGoR tools using an EM algorithm. Shared clonotypes were analyzed with the tcR package in R, and sharing was normalized by the product of cloneset sizes. Out-of-frame nonproductive sequences were analyzed to study raw recombination free of thymic and clonal selection effects. TCRdb took the public reads, trimmed them with fastp at Q25, ran MiXCR for clone calling and kept in-frame beta chains. Rows are unified per CDR3 protein, each entry keeping the most common DNA and genes. The V and J calls and clone size come from TCRdb's table, not from the authors' own analysis. For this sample there are 750,000 to 950,000 distinct CDR3 sequences; more than 9% appear just once. The ten largest clones capture around 1.5% of the sample.

The CDR3 spans 16 residues, from the cysteine through the phenylalanine. Of the read, only the CDR3 DNA is kept; its 48 bases are in frame from base 1. Trimming accounts for 2 bases at V and 5 bases at J, while the number of junction bases matched to no gene is 4. Based on the germline V gene, the CDR1 and CDR2 sequences are MNHEY and SVGAGI. A note on this clonotype: Its specific antigen is unknown. There are no base qualities to consult, and no much larger clone falls within one base.

Only healthy Caucasian donors were included. The twin cohort consisted of three pairs of female monozygotic twins, all aged roughly 18 to 30 years. The RNA used for TCR libraries was isolated from peripheral blood mononuclear cells. These sequences were also reported in another study, on yellow fever vaccine responses in identical twins. That second report states: The T cell response to vaccination in identical twins was reported by the authors to appear partly convergent and partly personalized. In identical twins, the study followed T cell clones that responded to the vaccine with precision.

This sequence uses TRBV6-5 and TRBJ2-5; TRBD2 lines up with 14 middle nucleotides. The sequence came from a young woman in good health. The sample comprised PBMCs. The DNA sequence is TGTGCCAGCAGTTACGGGACTAGCGGGAGTTGGGAGACCCAGTACTTC. This yields the protein CASSYGTSGSWETQYF.